Listed below are T cell receptor beta chains from one sample, sequenced in a study of cytomegalovirus exposure and HLA in healthy donors. Clones were read by immunoSEQ multiplex PCR, and TCRdb kept only the in-frame ones, dropping some. Of over 110,000 clones detected, 55% to 80% appear once; the ten largest clones hold over 1%. Material: PBMCs. The receptors were sampled from a woman aged 40 to 50 in good health and CMV-seronegative. Both conserved end residues are part of each CDR3. A D gene is named only where the DNA matches it firmly. Some rows mark clone size as missing; the rest say once, few, many or name a class of expanded clone.

clone_size j_call v_call d_call cdr3_nt cdr3_aa
NA TRBJ2-7 TRBV11-3 TRBD2 TGTGCCAGCAGCTCCTCGACTAGCCGGGAGCAGTACTTC CASSSSTSREQYF
NA TRBJ2-4 TRBV7-2 NA TGTGCCAGCAGCTTAGGACCAAAGACAGACCCAGCCAAAAACATTCAGTACTTC CASSLGPKTDPAKNIQYF
few TRBJ1-2 TRBV19 TRBD1 TGTGCCAGTAGAGCCGGGACAGGCGTATTGTATGGCTACACCTTC CASRAGTGVLYGYTF
NA TRBJ1-4 TRBV9 TRBD1 TGTGCCAGCAGCGTTTGGAGGGGGCCCAATGAAAAACTGTTTTTT CASSVWRGPNEKLFF
NA TRBJ1-2 TRBV21-1 NA TGTGCCAGCAGCAGTCGGGAGTTTTTCCACATCTATGGCTACACCTTC CASSSREFFHIYGYTF
NA TRBJ2-3 TRBV28 TRBD2 TGTGCCAGCAGCCTTAGCGGGGGTACAGATACGCAGTATTTT CASSLSGGTDTQYF
NA TRBJ2-5 TRBV5-3 TRBD2 TGTGCCAGAAGCCTCGTCCACACGGGGGGGCCTTGCCAAGAGACCCAGTACTTC CARSLVHTGGPCQETQYF
NA TRBJ2-2 TRBV4-3 NA TGCGCCAGCAGCCAAGATCCATCGGGGGTCTCCGGGGAGCTGTTTTTT CASSQDPSGVSGELFF
NA TRBJ1-1 TRBV7-3 NA TGTGCCAGCAGCTCGACAGACGCGAACACTGAAGCTTTCTTT CASSSTDANTEAFF
NA TRBJ1-4 TRBV5-1 NA TGCGCCAGCAGCTCGACGACAGGACCCACCTACGGGGAAAAACTGTTTTTT CASSSTTGPTYGEKLFF
NA TRBJ2-5 TRBV7-9 TRBD2 TGTGCCAGCAGCCCACTGGGGGGGGAGGAGACCCAGTACTTC CASSPLGGEETQYF
NA TRBJ1-1 TRBV29-1 NA TGCAGCGCAAACCTACAGGGTTTCAACACTGAAGCTTCCTTT CSANLQGFNTEASF
NA TRBJ2-1 TRBV6-5 NA TGTGCCAGCAGTTACAAGGGGTTCGCCTACAATGAGCAGTTCTTC CASSYKGFAYNEQFF
few TRBJ2-1 TRBV4-3 TRBD2 TGCGCCAGCAGCCAGACACTAGCGGGGGTATACAATGAGCAGTTCTTC CASSQTLAGVYNEQFF
few TRBJ2-7 TRBV2 NA TGTGCCAGCAGTGAAGATCCAGGGTTTTACTCCTACGAGCAGTACTTC CASSEDPGFYSYEQYF
NA TRBJ2-2 TRBV5-1 NA TGCGCCAGCCTTACAGGGCCTAGCACCGGGGAGCTGTTTTTT CASLTGPSTGELFF
NA TRBJ2-1 TRBV5-5 NA TGTGCCAGCAGCTTTCGAGGATTGAACAATGAGCAGTTCTTC CASSFRGLNNEQFF
NA TRBJ1-5 TRBV19 TRBD1 TGTGCCAGTAGATCGGGACAGGGGCTATATAGCAATCAGCCCCAGCATTTT CASRSGQGLYSNQPQHF
NA TRBJ2-5 TRBV5-4 NA TGTGCCTTCATATTCGCAGGCCAAGAGACCCAGTACTTC CAFIFAGQETQYF
NA TRBJ1-6 TRBV19 TRBD1 TGTGCCAGTAGTATTCTGGACAGGGGTATGAATTCACCCCTCCACTTT CASSILDRGMNSPLHF
NA TRBJ2-3 TRBV5-1 TRBD2 TGCGCCAGCAGCCGGGAACTAGCGGCTAGCACAGATACGCAGTATTTT CASSRELAASTDTQYF
NA TRBJ1-1 TRBV13 NA TGTGCCAGCAGCTTCAGGGGGAACACTGAAGCTTTCTTT CASSFRGNTEAFF
NA TRBJ1-5 TRBV7-9 NA TGTGCCAGCAGCTCAGGGTCAGGGGCCAACCGGCCCCAGCATTTT CASSSGSGANRPQHF
NA TRBJ1-3 TRBV7-2 NA TGTGCCAGCAGCTTAGCGCTGGGATTGGACAGAACGGCTGGAAACACCATATATTTT CASSLALGLDRTAGNTIYF
NA TRBJ1-2 TRBV29-1 NA TGCAGCGTTGAAATCCCAGCTAACTATGGCTACACCTTC CSVEIPANYGYTF
NA TRBJ1-6 TRBV6-6 TRBD1 TGTGCCAGCAGTTCCGGAAACAGGGGAAATTCACCCCTCCACTTT CASSSGNRGNSPLHF
NA TRBJ1-2 TRBV5-4 NA TGTGCCAGCAGCTTTCCAGGGACTTACGGCTACACCTTC CASSFPGTYGYTF
NA TRBJ2-7 TRBV27 TRBD1 TGTGCCAGCAGTGCCGGGACAGGGTCCTACGAGCAGTACTTC CASSAGTGSYEQYF
NA TRBJ1-2 TRBV28 NA TGTGCCAGCAGTCCCCAGGGTCTCTATGGCTACACCTTC CASSPQGLYGYTF
NA TRBJ1-2 TRBV5-1 NA TGCGCCAGCAGCTCGAGACAGGCCTTCGGCTACACCTTC CASSSRQAFGYTF
NA TRBJ2-1 TRBV5-1 TRBD1 TGCGCCAGCAGTATAACAGGGGGCAGCTCCTACAATGAGCAGTTCTTC CASSITGGSSYNEQFF
NA TRBJ1-1 TRBV6-1 TRBD1 TGTGCCAGCATAGGGGACAGGGCTTACGGCACTGAAGCTTTCTTT CASIGDRAYGTEAFF
NA TRBJ2-3 TRBV7-8 NA TGTGCCAGCAGCTTGACAGGATACACAGATACGCAGTATTTT CASSLTGYTDTQYF
NA TRBJ2-7 TRBV2 NA TGTGCCAGCAGGCCGAGACAGAACTACGAGCAGTACTTC CASRPRQNYEQYF
NA TRBJ2-7 TRBV18 NA TGTGCCAGCTCACCAGTTGGGAGAATGGACGAGCAGTACTTC CASSPVGRMDEQYF
few TRBJ1-1 TRBV5-6 NA TGTGCCAGCAGTGTGACAGACCCTAACACTGAAGCTTTCTTT CASSVTDPNTEAFF
NA TRBJ1-6 TRBV28 TRBD1 TGTGCCAGCAGTTTTTCGGACAGGGGTTTCGGATCACCCCTCCACTTT CASSFSDRGFGSPLHF
few TRBJ1-2 TRBV6-1 NA TGTGCCAGCAGTGAATTGCGGGGGGCAGGTGGCTACACCTTC CASSELRGAGGYTF
NA TRBJ2-5 TRBV7-3 TRBD2 TGTGCCAGCAGCTTAAGGGGGGAGGGGACCCAGTACTTC CASSLRGEGTQYF
NA TRBJ2-7 TRBV11-2 NA TGTGCCAGCAGCTCTCCTACTAGTCCCTCCTACGAGCAGTACTTC CASSSPTSPSYEQYF
NA TRBJ2-7 TRBV2 NA TGTGCCAGCAGAGAACAGGATTCCTCCTACGAGCAGTACTTC CASREQDSSYEQYF
NA TRBJ1-5 TRBV6-1 NA TGTGCCAGCCTAAGATACAGCAATCAGCCCCAGCATTTT CASLRYSNQPQHF